Included here is one T cell receptor beta chain sequence, with context. The repertoire was sequenced with immunoSEQ multiplex PCR; TCRdb's copy has only in-frame clones and lacks some. The sample contains 100,000 to 150,000 clones, about 80% of which appear only once. The data stem from a study of blood T cell repertoires in COVID-19. Looking at the study overall: Spain, Italy and the United States supplied samples that represented acute and convalescent COVID-19. T cells, B-cell-depleted T cells, or PBMCs provided the cDNA or gDNA that served as material.

The origin of this receptor is a man in his 60s with acute or convalescent COVID-19. The material sequenced was peripheral blood.

CDR3 coding DNA: TGTGCCAGTACCACCGGGACAGGGCTCCGCAATCAGCCCCAGCATTTT. This sequence encodes CASTTGTGLRNQPQHF. The J gene is TRBJ1-5, the V gene TRBV19, with 9 bases aligning to TRBD1. The CDR3 loop spans 16 amino acids. V was pared by 7 bases and J by 2 bases, with 9 bases of the junction left unmatched. Per germline, CDR1 LNHDA and CDR2 SQIVND (reference sequence).